This passage covers 25 T cell receptor beta chains from one sample sequenced in a study of blood T cell repertoires in COVID-19. TCRdb keeps only in-frame clones here, not all; method: immunoSEQ multiplex PCR. The data contain tens of thousands of clones, more than 70% of them singletons. Material: peripheral blood. These receptors originate from a woman older than 75 with active COVID-19.

The chain links TRBV16 to TRBJ1-4; TRBD1 matches 9 bases. The CDR3 is 15 residues long. Germline trimming cut 2 bases from V and 8 bases from J; bases unmatched to any gene: 6. CDR1 and CDR2 from the germline V gene are KGHSY and FQNENV. CDR3 sequence: CASSQLRTGVEKLFF. The CDR3 bases are TGTGCCAGCAGCCAACTGCGGACAGGGGTGGAAAAACTGTTTTTT. Supplemented by reference TRBV16 and TRBJ1-4, the full variable domain reads GEEVAQTPKHLVRGEGQKAKLYCAPIKGHSYVFWYQQVLKNEFKFLISFQNENVFDETGMPKERFSAKCLPNSPCSLEIQATKLEDSAVYFCASSQLRTGVEKLFFGSGTQLSVL.

This clone was counted once. The chain joins TRBV11-2 to TRBJ2-1; 9 positions match TRBD2. With V trimmed by 1 base and J by 6 bases, 7 bases remained unmatched. Germline CDR1 SGHAT, CDR2 FQNNGV. This CDR3 contains 16 residues. In DNA, the CDR3 is TGTGCCAGCAGCTTAGTGGGCGGGAGGGTCTCCAATGAGCAGTTCTTC. It yields the protein CASSLVGGRVSNEQFF.

This clone was counted a few times. The V and J genes are TRBV5-1 and TRBJ1-2; D might be TRBD1 (5 bases). V was clipped by 4 bases and J by 5 bases, with 12 bases between them. Germline lookup yields CDR1 SGHRS and CDR2 YFSETQ. This CDR3 contains 13 residues. CDR3 sequence reads: CASSLSRDYGYTF. The DNA of the CDR3 is TGCGCCAGCAGCCTCTCCAGGGATTATGGCTACACCTTC.

V gene TRBV6-6 combines with J gene TRBJ1-4; 7 bases map to TRBD1. Per the germline V gene, CDR1 is MNHNY and CDR2 is SVGAGI (reference sequence). The ends lost 6 bases at V and 3 bases at J; junction bases unmatched: 4. The CDR3 is 14 residues long. The CDR3 nucleotides read TGTGCCAGCAGCACCAGGGGGTCTAATGAAAAACTGTTTTTT. This sequence encodes CASSTRGSNEKLFF.

CDR3 coding DNA: TGTGCCAGCAGCTCAGAGGCTTCTGGAAACACCATATATTTT. This codes for CASSSEASGNTIYF. V and J are TRBV7-8 and TRBJ1-3, with D uncertain. V lost 4 bases to trimming and J lost 1 base, with 8 bases between them. The CDR3 loop spans 14 amino acids. Germline V gives CDR1 SGHVS, CDR2 FQNEAQ.

This clone has more than one count but fewer than ten. V and J are TRBV2 and TRBJ2-5; 8 nucleotides match TRBD1. The CDR3 runs 13 residues. CDR1 and CDR2 (germline): SNHLY, FYNNEI. J lost 6 bases, V lost 4 bases, and 4 bases had no gene match. Here the CDR3 DNA reads TGTGCCAGCAGTGGCCAGGGGGCGAAGACCCAGTACTTC. It specifies CASSGQGAKTQYF.

This chain connects TRBV5-4 to TRBJ2-3; D gene uncertain. Germline V gene lookup returns CDR1 SGHNT and CDR2 YYREEE (reference sequence). Trimming cost V 4 bases and J 4 bases, with 13 bases left between them. The CDR3 totals 14 residues. The CDR3 DNA sequence: TGTGCCAGCAGCCCCCAGTACGCGGCAGATACGCAGTATTTT. Its translation: CASSPQYAADTQYF.

This chain joins TRBV29-1 and TRBJ2-2, with D perhaps TRBD1 (5 bases). V lost 4 bases and J 6 bases, leaving 15 bases between the germline ends. Germline loops: CDR1 SQVTM, CDR2 ANQGSEA. The CDR3 spans 14 residues. The CDR3 DNA is TGCAGCGTTGTTATGGTTGGGGCGGCCGGGGAGCTGTTTTTT. Amino acid sequence: CSVVMVGAAGELFF.

The chain recombines TRBV28 with TRBJ1-1; perhaps TRBD1 as D (6 bases). The CDR3 covers 15 residues. The V gene lost 1 base and the J gene lost 0 bases, with 9 bases spanning the gap. In germline, CDR1 is MDHEN, CDR2 SYDVKM. CDR3 loop: CASSLFQGLNTEAFF. In DNA, the CDR3 is TGTGCCAGCAGTTTATTCCAGGGGCTGAACACTGAAGCTTTCTTT.

The chain uses TRBV10-2 and TRBJ1-5; 10 bases map to TRBD1. The V and J ends lost 5 bases and 4 bases, in that order; junction bases with no gene match: 2. The CDR3 covers 14 residues. The germline gives CDR1 WSHSY, CDR2 SAAADI. CDR3 amino acids: CASSRGQGNQPQHF. The CDR3 nucleotides are TGCGCCAGCAGTAGGGGACAGGGGAATCAGCCCCAGCATTTT.

This clone was counted once. This chain joins TRBV29-1 and TRBJ2-1, with TRBD1 matching 11 bases. This CDR3 is built from 17 residues. V lost 7 bases to trimming and J lost 6 bases; unmatched junction nucleotides: 17. Per germline, CDR1 SQVTM and CDR2 ANQGSEA. The CDR3 sequence: CSAQGGQGASLGNEQFF. The DNA of the CDR3 is TGCAGCGCCCAGGGTGGACAGGGGGCGAGTTTGGGCAATGAGCAGTTCTTC.

The chain links TRBV7-2 to TRBJ2-7; TRBD2 aligns across 10 bases. The CDR3 totals 15 residues. Germline CDR1 reads SGHTA; CDR2 reads FQGNSA. J was trimmed by 4 bases and V by 3 bases; bases with no gene match: 6. CDR3 sequence (DNA): TGTGCCAGCAGCTTCCTCGGGACTAGCGCTTACGAGCAGTACTTC. Protein: CASSFLGTSAYEQYF.

This clone was seen a few times. The chain has TRBV20-1 and TRBJ1-1; TRBD1 matches at 7 bases. CDR3 size: 11 residues. Germline V gene data show CDR1 as DFQATT and CDR2 as SNEGSKA (reference sequence). J gave up 9 bases and V 1 base, and 2 bases lay outside the gene matches. The DNA for the CDR3 is TGCAGTGCTAGAGTGACAGGGAAAGCTTTCTTT. Protein product: CSARVTGKAFF.

The chain links TRBV4-3 to TRBJ2-3; 7 bases map to TRBD2. The germline V gene encodes CDR1 LGHNA and CDR2 YSLEER. The V segment lost 5 bases and the J segment 6 bases; nucleotides outside the gene matches: 8. This CDR3 is built from 14 residues. CDR3 sequence reads: CASSGTNTGDTQYF. Here the CDR3 DNA reads TGCGCCAGCAGCGGGACTAACACTGGGGATACGCAGTATTTT.

This rearrangement joins TRBV5-6 to TRBJ2-7; D is possibly TRBD1 (6 bases). Trimming took off 0 bases at V and 3 bases at J, with 10 bases between the two ends. Germline CDR1 and CDR2: SGHDT and YYEEEE. The CDR3 is 14 residues long. The CDR3 DNA is TGTGCCAGCAGCTTGGTGGCAGGGGACTACGAGCAGTACTTC. Its protein is CASSLVAGDYEQYF.

This chain joins TRBV4-1 and TRBJ2-1, with TRBD1 matching 10 bases. The CDR3 has 15 residues. Germline V gives CDR1 MGHRA, CDR2 YSYEKL. With V trimmed by 4 bases and J by 4 bases, 4 bases remained unmatched. CDR3 protein: CASSRGQGEYNEQFF. The DNA of the CDR3 is TGCGCCAGCAGCCGCGGACAGGGGGAATACAATGAGCAGTTCTTC.

The DNA for the CDR3 is TGTGCCAGCAGTTCGGGTAGCGGCACAGATACGCAGTATTTT. Translated, it gives CASSSGSGTDTQYF. The V and J genes are TRBV28 and TRBJ2-3; a weak D match, TRBD2 (5 bases). V was clipped by 4 bases and J by 1 base, with 9 bases between them. Germline CDR1 and CDR2: MDHEN and SYDVKM. The CDR3 is 14 amino acids.

The V gene is TRBV3-1 (or the pseudogene TRBV3-2), the J gene TRBJ1-5, with D tentatively TRBD1 (5 bases). This CDR3 is 14 amino acids long. The V gene's germline CDR1 is LGHDT and CDR2 YNNKEL (reference sequence). V lost 0 bases and J lost 8, with 11 bases in between. The CDR3 region is CASSQDQGGKPQHF. CDR3 DNA: TGTGCCAGCAGCCAAGACCAGGGAGGAAAGCCCCAGCATTTT.

The chain carries TRBV19 and TRBJ2-3; 10 nucleotides agree with TRBD2. Trimming removed 6 bases from V and 0 bases from J; junction bases left unmatched: 6. CDR1 LNHDA and CDR2 SQIVND come from the germline V gene (reference sequence). This CDR3 region has 16 residues. The CDR3 DNA reads TGTGCCAGTAGCACCTCACTAGCGGGGAGCACAGATACGCAGTATTTT. It encodes CASSTSLAGSTDTQYF.

The chain carries TRBV29-1 and TRBJ1-2; 12 bases map to TRBD1. The CDR3 has 13 residues. The V gene end was trimmed by 2 bases and the J gene end by 13 bases; junction bases not matched to a gene: 8. Germline loops: CDR1 SQVTM, CDR2 ANQGSEA. The CDR3 sequence is CSVEFPGQGAFTF. The CDR3 nucleotides are TGCAGCGTTGAATTTCCGGGACAGGGGGCCTTCACCTTC.

This clone has a single count. The chain joins TRBV9 to TRBJ1-1, with unresolved D. The germline V gene encodes CDR1 SGDLS and CDR2 YYNGEE. The CDR3 extends over 12 amino acids. The V gene lost 4 bases and the J gene lost 2 bases, with 6 bases spanning the gap. The CDR3 spells CASSPPNTEAFF. The CDR3 DNA sequence: TGTGCCAGCAGCCCCCCAAACACTGAAGCTTTCTTT.

V usage is TRBV19 and J usage is TRBJ2-3; 13 bases map to TRBD2. This CDR3 is 16 amino acids long. The J segment lost 4 bases and the V segment lost 5 bases, leaving 6 bases of the junction unmatched. The V gene's germline CDR1 is LNHDA and CDR2 SQIVND (reference sequence). CDR3 nucleotides: TGTGCCAGTAGTTTTTCCGGACTAGCGGGAGCAGATACGCAGTATTTT. It translates to CASSFSGLAGADTQYF.

The chain employs TRBV20-1 and TRBJ2-1; 11 bases line up with TRBD2. CDR3 length: 15 amino acids. The junction had 8 bases not matched to a gene; V was cut back by 3 bases and J by 7 bases. Germline V gene lookup returns CDR1 DFQATT and CDR2 SNEGSKA (reference sequence). The CDR3 bases are TGCAGTGCTAGTGATAGCGGGAGGGCCGAAAATGAGCAGTTCTTC. Translated, it gives CSASDSGRAENEQFF.

The V gene is TRBV19, the J gene TRBJ1-1; 11 nucleotides agree with TRBD1. The CDR3 is 18 amino acids. In germline, CDR1 is LNHDA, CDR2 SQIVND (reference sequence). The V gene end was trimmed by 6 bases and the J gene end by 8 bases; junction bases not matched to a gene: 20. This chain's CDR3 is CASSTDPRTGGETEEAFF. In nucleotides, the CDR3 is TGTGCCAGTAGCACGGACCCAAGGACAGGGGGCGAAACCGAAGAAGCTTTCTTT.

V is TRBV4-3 and J is TRBJ2-1, with TRBD1 identical over 8 bases. This CDR3 spans 16 amino acids. Per germline, CDR1 LGHNA and CDR2 YSLEER. Trimming cost V 4 bases and J 4 bases; bases outside gene matches: 9. The CDR3 bases are TGCGCCAGCAGCCTGTCCCAGGGGGCTCATTACAATGAGCAGTTCTTC. This sequence encodes CASSLSQGAHYNEQFF.